Listed below are T cell receptor beta chains from one sample, sequenced in a study of prognosis after radiotherapy for stage I lung cancer. TCRdb re-derived calls from the multiplex PCR reads in MiXCR, one entry per CDR3 protein. The sample records over 14,000 distinct CDR3 sequences, 50% to 60% being singletons. Sequencing used PBMCs, obtained before or after stereotactic body radiation therapy (not recorded which). The receptors were gathered from a donor aged 50 or older with non-small cell lung cancer. Both conserved end residues are part of each CDR3. D genes are given only for firm matches. Clone sizes are given selectively: once, few, many, or a class where the clone is expanded.

j_call clone_size v_call d_call cdr3_aa cdr3_nt
TRBJ1-1 - TRBV5-1 - CASSLGHGVSNEAFF TGCGCCAGCAGCTTGGGCCACGGGGTGAGCAATGAAGCTTTCTTT
TRBJ1-1 - TRBV6-1 - CASSPQGNTEAFF TGTGCCAGCAGTCCACAGGGGAACACTGAAGCTTTCTTT
TRBJ1-4 many TRBV11-2 - CASSGRNEKLFF TGTGCCAGCAGCGGTCGTAATGAAAAACTGTTTTTT
TRBJ2-3 - TRBV12-3/TRBV12-4 TRBD2 CASSLAGFTGTQYF TGTGCCAGCAGTCTAGCGGGATTTACAGGTACGCAGTATTTT
TRBJ1-2 - TRBV6-2/TRBV6-3 TRBD1 CASSEPPDRGDGYTF TGTGCCAGCAGTGAACCTCCGGACAGGGGGGACGGCTACACCTTC
TRBJ2-7 medium-sized TRBV5-1 TRBD2 CASSSRLAGGPGLYEQYF TGCGCCAGCAGCTCCCGACTAGCGGGAGGGCCGGGACTCTACGAGCAGTACTTC
TRBJ1-2 many TRBV18 - CASSPPDIEYGYTF TGTGCCAGCTCACCTCCGGACATAGAATATGGCTACACCTTC
TRBJ2-3 many TRBV27 TRBD1 CASSLSQGATDTQYF TGTGCCAGCAGTTTATCACAGGGGGCAACAGATACGCAGTATTTT
TRBJ2-1 - TRBV6-2/TRBV6-3 TRBD2 CASNLRERYNEQFF TGTGCCAGCAACCTGCGGGAGCGGTACAATGAGCAGTTCTTC
TRBJ2-2 - TRBV2 TRBD2 CASKGLAGNTGELFF TGTGCCAGCAAAGGACTAGCGGGGAACACCGGGGAGCTGTTTTTT
TRBJ1-6 medium-sized TRBV5-1 TRBD1 CASKPGQGDNSPLHF TGCGCCAGCAAGCCGGGACAGGGCGATAATTCACCCCTCCACTTT
TRBJ2-3 few TRBV5-1 - CSSSPRLGGGTDTHYF TGCTCCAGCAGTCCCCGACTGGGAGGGGGCACAGATACGCATTATTTT
TRBJ2-2 - TRBV19 TRBD1 CASSMAGTGGTWELFF TGTGCCAGTAGTATGGCCGGGACAGGGGGTACCTGGGAGCTGTTTTTT
TRBJ2-7 - TRBV2 - CASSEGQVHDQYF TGTGCCAGCAGTGAAGGACAGGTCCACGATCAGTACTTC
TRBJ2-2 - TRBV11-3 TRBD2 CASSPRTSGEDGELFF TGTGCCAGCAGCCCTAGGACTAGCGGGGAGGACGGGGAGCTGTTTTTT
TRBJ2-2 - TRBV7-2 - CASSLRPSYTGELFF TGTGCCAGCAGCTTACGACCGAGTTACACCGGGGAGCTGTTTTTT
TRBJ2-1 medium-sized TRBV7-2 - CASSLVGPETEQFF TGTGCCAGCAGCTTAGTAGGGCCGGAGACTGAGCAGTTCTTC
TRBJ1-2 once TRBV24-1 - CATSDLGRGASNYGYTF TGTGCCACCAGTGATTTAGGCAGGGGAGCTTCTAACTATGGCTACACCTTC
TRBJ1-6 medium-sized TRBV25-1 - CASSGSPNNSPLHF TGTGCCAGCAGTGGCAGCCCCAATAATTCACCCCTCCACTTT
TRBJ1-3 - TRBV12-3/TRBV12-4 - CASSLGLGNTIYF TGTGCCAGCAGTTTAGGACTTGGAAACACCATATATTTT
TRBJ1-1 large TRBV19 - CASRRNHWNTEAFF TGTGCCAGCCGCCGGAACCATTGGAACACTGAAGCTTTCTTT
TRBJ2-2 medium-sized TRBV9 TRBD1 CASSPGTGDTGELFF TGTGCCAGCAGCCCCGGGACAGGGGACACCGGGGAGCTGTTTTTT
TRBJ2-1 - TRBV6-1 - CASRLTPGPDNEQFF TGTGCCAGCAGACTCACTCCGGGACCAGACAATGAGCAGTTCTTC
TRBJ1-2 once TRBV27 - CASGKPHYGYTF TGTGCCAGCGGAAAGCCACACTATGGCTACACCTTC
TRBJ1-5 - TRBV11-2 - CASSLATVNQPQHF TGTGCCAGCAGCTTAGCAACCGTGAATCAGCCCCAGCATTTT
TRBJ2-1 - TRBV5-4 - CESSLVYNEQFF TGTGAAAGCAGCTTGGTCTACAATGAGCAGTTCTTC
TRBJ1-2 - TRBV27 - CASRPIAAGEGYGYTF TGTGCCAGCAGACCAATTGCGGCAGGGGAGGGCTATGGCTACACCTTC
TRBJ1-4 many TRBV30 TRBD1 CACRDRVGEKLFF TGTGCCTGTCGGGACAGGGTGGGTGAAAAACTGTTTTTT
TRBJ1-6 - TRBV30 - CAGVGQGWNSPLHF TGTGCCGGGGTCGGCCAGGGTTGGAATTCACCCCTCCACTTT
TRBJ2-1 - TRBV20-1 - CSASLPTAFNEQFF TGCAGTGCTAGTTTGCCGACAGCGTTCAATGAGCAGTTCTTC
TRBJ2-2 - TRBV27 - CAISLGPSGNTGEPFF TGTGCCATCAGTTTAGGTCCCTCCGGGAACACCGGGGAGCCGTTTTTT
TRBJ1-2 - TRBV6-2/TRBV6-3 - CAGGPVYGYTF TGTGCCGGGGGTCCCGTCTATGGCTACACCTTC
TRBJ2-1 few TRBV7-9 - CASSSRPGMEPHNEQFF TGTGCCAGCAGCTCTCGACCAGGGATGGAACCCCACAATGAGCAGTTCTTC
TRBJ2-5 many TRBV25-1 - CASSELGTGLGAQYF TGTGCCAGCAGTGAATTAGGGACGGGCCTGGGTGCCCAGTACTTC
TRBJ1-5 - TRBV6-1 - CSSSRDTNQPQHF TGTTCCAGCAGTCGAGACACCAATCAGCCCCAGCATTTT
TRBJ1-5 - TRBV28 - CASSGGPGNQPQHF TGTGCCAGCAGCGGGGGCCCAGGCAATCAGCCCCAGCATTTT
TRBJ2-2 - TRBV6-1 - CASRLDISNTGELFF TGTGCCAGCAGACTGGACATATCGAACACCGGGGAGCTGTTTTTT
TRBJ2-3 - TRBV6-4 TRBD2 CASSETSGTDTQYF TGTGCCAGCAGTGAGACTAGCGGCACAGATACGCAGTATTTT
TRBJ2-5 many TRBV2 - CASSDDGSYQETQYF TGTGCCAGCAGTGATGACGGCAGTTACCAAGAGACCCAGTACTTC
TRBJ1-2 - TRBV5-1 TRBD1 CASSEGQGLANYGYTF TGCGCCAGCAGCGAGGGACAGGGTTTAGCTAACTATGGCTACACCTTC
TRBJ2-7 medium-sized TRBV19 - CASSTGLAYEQYF TGTGCCAGTAGTACAGGGCTAGCCTACGAGCAGTACTTC
TRBJ2-2 - TRBV5-4 - CASSFSGTFTGELFF TGTGCCAGCAGCTTCTCCGGGACTTTCACCGGGGAGCTGTTTTTT
TRBJ2-1 once TRBV6-1 - CASIPSVFYNEQFF TGTGCCAGCATCCCTAGCGTTTTCTACAATGAGCAGTTCTTC
TRBJ1-1 - TRBV5-1 - CASSSWARLNTEAFF TGCGCCAGCAGCTCTTGGGCAAGACTTAACACTGAAGCTTTCTTT
TRBJ1-6 medium-sized TRBV5-8 - CASSSDSAGGSSPLHF TGTGCCAGCAGCTCCGATTCAGCGGGGGGAAGTTCACCCCTCCACTTT
TRBJ2-1 - TRBV7-9 TRBD2 CASSLAGGTYNEQFF TGTGCCAGCAGCTTAGCGGGGGGGACCTACAATGAGCAGTTCTTC
TRBJ2-2 many TRBV9 TRBD2 CASSFPAGGGELFF TGTGCCAGCAGCTTCCCCGCGGGAGGCGGGGAGCTGTTTTTT
TRBJ2-5 many TRBV28 TRBD1 CASSLGTESQETQYF TGTGCCAGCAGTTTGGGGACAGAGAGCCAAGAGACCCAGTACTTC
TRBJ2-7 many TRBV7-8 TRBD2 CASSLIGLAGVGSSYEQYF TGTGCCAGCAGCTTAATTGGACTAGCGGGGGTAGGATCCTCCTACGAGCAGTACTTC
TRBJ1-2 medium-sized TRBV5-5 - CASSLDGAEYGYTF TGTGCCAGCAGCTTGGACGGGGCGGAATATGGCTACACCTTC
TRBJ2-5 many TRBV2 - CASSELLAGQETQYF TGTGCCAGCAGTGAACTGTTGGCAGGACAAGAGACCCAGTACTTC
TRBJ2-1 many TRBV10-3 TRBD2 CAISESLAGGYNEQFF TGTGCCATCAGTGAGTCTTTGGCGGGAGGTTACAATGAGCAGTTCTTC
TRBJ1-2 once TRBV24-1 - CSTSDPGTNYCYTF TGTTCCACCAGTGATCCAGGAACAAACTATTGCTACACCTTC
TRBJ2-7 - TRBV7-3 - CASSLRPASYEQYF TGTGCCAGCAGCTTAAGGCCAGCCTCCTACGAGCAGTACTTC
TRBJ2-5 many TRBV7-9 TRBD2 CASSRWASGSQETQYF TGTGCCAGCAGCCGTTGGGCTAGCGGGTCTCAAGAGACCCAGTACTTC
TRBJ2-5 many TRBV3-1 TRBD2 CASSQGLAGGETQYF TGTGCCAGCAGCCAAGGACTAGCGGGAGGAGAGACCCAGTACTTC
TRBJ2-5 - TRBV5-4 TRBD1 CASSVRDRETQYF TGTGCCAGCAGCGTCCGGGACAGAGAGACCCAGTACTTC
TRBJ2-7 many TRBV5-6 TRBD1 CASRSRDRVHEQYF TGTGCCAGCAGGTCTAGGGACAGGGTCCACGAGCAGTACTTC
TRBJ2-7 - TRBV6-2/TRBV6-3 TRBD2 CASIRGVVYEQYF TGTGCCAGCATTCGGGGGGTCGTCTACGAGCAGTACTTC